The 3 T cell receptor beta chains in this list originate from one sample, sequenced in a study of shared clonotypes between healthy human individuals. Produced via immunoSEQ multiplex PCR; TCRdb's table is partial and in-frame only. The top ten clones hold about 1.1% of a sample with 2 million or so clones, 85% to 95% of them seen once. CD45RO negativity and positive selection for CCR7 defined naive CD8 cells, a population that excluded terminally differentiated effector memory CD45RA+ cells. The sequencing input was naive CD8+ T cells sorted from blood. These TCRs come from a young man in good health.

The chain uses TRBV28 and TRBJ2-2, with TRBD2 matching over 8 bases. The germline V gene has CDR1 MDHEN and CDR2 SYDVKM. The V segment lost 3 bases and the J segment 6 bases; nucleotides outside the gene matches: 3. The CDR3 spans 14 residues. The CDR3 region has the DNA TGTGCCAGCAGTTTTAGCGGGGAGGCCGGGGAGCTGTTTTTT. It translates to CASSFSGEAGELFF.

The rearrangement joins TRBV4-2 to TRBJ1-2, with D possibly being TRBD1 (6 bases). Per germline, CDR1 LGHNA and CDR2 YNFKEQ. With 0 bases removed from V and 2 bases from J, the gap between germline ends came to 7 bases. The CDR3 consists of 14 residues. Here the CDR3 DNA reads TGTGCCAGCAGCCAAGAACAGGGAAACTATGGCTACACCTTC. Protein product: CASSQEQGNYGYTF.

The V and J genes are TRBV25-1 and TRBJ1-2; tentative D call: TRBD1 (5 bases). This CDR3 is built from 14 residues. The germline V and J ends were trimmed by 4 bases and 0 bases, with 9 bases remaining between them. Germline V gives CDR1 MGHDK, CDR2 SYGVNS. The CDR3 is CASSAGGTNYGYTF. Written as DNA, the CDR3 is TGTGCCAGCAGTGCCGGGGGTACTAACTATGGCTACACCTTC.